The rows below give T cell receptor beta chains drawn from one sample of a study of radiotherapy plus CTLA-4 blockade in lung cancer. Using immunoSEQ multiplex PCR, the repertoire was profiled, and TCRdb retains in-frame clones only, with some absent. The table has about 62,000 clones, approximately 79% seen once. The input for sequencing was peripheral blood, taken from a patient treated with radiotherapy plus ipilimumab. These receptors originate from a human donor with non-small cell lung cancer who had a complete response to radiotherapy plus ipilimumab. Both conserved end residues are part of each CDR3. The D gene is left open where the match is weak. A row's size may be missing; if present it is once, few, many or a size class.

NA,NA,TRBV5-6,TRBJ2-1,CASSLFSVPLQFF,TGTGCCAGCAGCTTGTTTTCTGTCCCTCTGCAGTTCTTC
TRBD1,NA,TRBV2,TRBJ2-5,CATRGQSQETQYF,TGTGCCACGAGGGGACAGTCCCAAGAGACCCAGTACTTC
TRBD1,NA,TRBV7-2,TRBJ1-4,CASSSDRGFNEKLFF,TGTGCCAGCAGCTCGGACAGGGGGTTCAATGAAAAACTGTTTTTT
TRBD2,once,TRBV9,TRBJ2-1,CASSPPSGWGSYNEQFF,TGTGCCAGCAGCCCTCCTAGCGGATGGGGCTCCTACAATGAGCAGTTCTTC
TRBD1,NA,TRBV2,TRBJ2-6,CASSKQGTAGANVLTF,TGTGCCAGCAGTAAACAGGGGACGGCTGGGGCCAACGTCCTGACTTTC
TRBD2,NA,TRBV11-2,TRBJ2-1,CASSLVLAGGYNEQFF,TGTGCCAGCAGCTTAGTTCTAGCGGGGGGGTACAATGAGCAGTTCTTC
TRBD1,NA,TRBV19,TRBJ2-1,CASSEGTGARNEQFF,TGTGCCAGTAGTGAAGGGACAGGGGCCCGCAATGAGCAGTTCTTC
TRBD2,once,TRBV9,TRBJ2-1,CASSVGPGQLAGGNNEQFF,TGTGCCAGCAGCGTAGGACCGGGACAACTAGCGGGAGGTAATAATGAGCAGTTCTTC
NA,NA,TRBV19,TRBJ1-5,CASSMAANQPQHF,TGTGCCAGTAGTATGGCTGCTAATCAGCCCCAGCATTTT
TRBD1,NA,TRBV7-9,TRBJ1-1,CASSQDRSNTEAFF,TGTGCCAGCAGCCAGGACAGGTCGAACACTGAAGCTTTCTTT
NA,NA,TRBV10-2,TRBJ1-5,CASSESSEPNQPQHF,TGCGCCAGCAGTGAGTCATCGGAGCCAAATCAGCCCCAGCATTTT
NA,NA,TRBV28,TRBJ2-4,CASSKLRESGAKNIQYF,TGTGCCAGCAGTAAACTCCGGGAGAGCGGCGCCAAAAACATTCAGTACTTC
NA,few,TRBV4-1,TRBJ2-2,CASSHGDLDTGELFF,TGCGCCAGCAGCCATGGGGACTTGGACACCGGGGAGCTGTTTTTT
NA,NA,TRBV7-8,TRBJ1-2,CASSLRAGGAGYGYTF,TGTGCCAGCAGCTTAAGGGCCGGGGGGGCAGGCTATGGCTACACCTTC
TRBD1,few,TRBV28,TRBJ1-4,CASSFTGGANEKLFF,TGTGCCAGCAGTTTCACAGGGGGCGCAAATGAAAAACTGTTTTTT
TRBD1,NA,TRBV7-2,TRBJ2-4,CASSPWTGPQNIQYF,TGTGCCAGCAGCCCATGGACAGGGCCCCAAAACATTCAGTACTTC
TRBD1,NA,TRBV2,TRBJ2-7,CASSTDRGKDEQYF,TGTGCCAGCAGTACCGACAGGGGGAAGGACGAGCAGTACTTC
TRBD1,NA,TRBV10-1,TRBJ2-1,CASSETGTGGRYEQFF,TGCGCCAGCAGTGAAACCGGGACAGGGGGTCGGTATGAGCAGTTCTTC
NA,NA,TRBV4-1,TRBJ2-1,CASSRGPAGPLLNEQFF,TGCGCCAGCAGCCGGGGCCCCGCAGGACCTTTACTCAATGAGCAGTTCTTC
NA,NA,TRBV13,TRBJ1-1,CASSPFREMNTEAFF,TGTGCCAGCAGCCCTTTTCGGGAAATGAACACTGAAGCTTTCTTT
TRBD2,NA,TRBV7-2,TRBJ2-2,CASSLKLAGGSYTGELFF,TGTGCCAGCAGCCTAAAACTAGCGGGGGGATCTTACACCGGGGAGCTGTTTTTT
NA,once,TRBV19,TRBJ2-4,CASSMDRDSVQYF,TGTGCCAGTAGTATGGACCGGGACTCGGTTCAGTACTTC
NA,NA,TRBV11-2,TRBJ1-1,CASRLGGTEAFF,TGTGCCAGCAGGCTGGGGGGCACTGAAGCTTTCTTT
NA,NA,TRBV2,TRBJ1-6,CASIDRLLLADSPLHF,TGTGCCAGCATCGACAGGTTACTCCTCGCTGATTCACCCCTCCACTTT
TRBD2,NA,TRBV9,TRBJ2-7,CASSVVAGGAGEQYF,TGTGCCAGCAGCGTAGTTGCGGGGGGGGCAGGCGAGCAGTACTTC
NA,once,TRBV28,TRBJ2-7,CASSLGNPLYEQYF,TGTGCCAGCAGTTTGGGCAACCCCCTATACGAGCAGTACTTC
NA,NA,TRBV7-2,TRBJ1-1,CASSLAEGTEAFF,TGTGCCAGCAGCTTAGCGGAGGGGACTGAAGCTTTCTTT
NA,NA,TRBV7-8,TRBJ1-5,CASSPLTANQPQHF,TGTGCCAGCAGCCCCCTCACTGCCAATCAGCCCCAGCATTTT
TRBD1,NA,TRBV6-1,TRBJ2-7,CASSERTGEIREQYF,TGTGCCAGCAGTGAAAGGACAGGGGAAATCCGCGAGCAGTACTTC
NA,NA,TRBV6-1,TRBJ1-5,CASVAVSNQPQHF,TGTGCCAGCGTGGCAGTCAGCAATCAGCCCCAGCATTTT
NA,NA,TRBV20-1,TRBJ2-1,CSAPDTKEQFF,TGCAGTGCCCCGGACACCAAGGAGCAGTTCTTC
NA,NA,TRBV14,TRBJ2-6,CASSQKRLTGTGANVLTF,TGTGCCAGCAGCCAGAAACGACTAACCGGAACTGGGGCCAACGTCCTGACTTTC